This TCR beta chain was captured in a study of blood T cells in healthy people across ages. Overall study findings and caveats: Measured against age, TCR beta diversity per million T cells decreased in a roughly linear manner. PBMC samples, being unsorted, prevented any conclusive comparison of naive and antigen-experienced cells. Changes in expanded clonotypes were possibly confounded, as the CMV status of donors was unknown.

The germline V gene has CDR1 MDHEN and CDR2 SYDVKM. With 9 bases removed from V and 7 bases from J, the gap between germline ends came to 18 bases. The CDR3 has 13 amino acids. Then a second PCR, running about 7 to 11 cycles, was carried out with a sample-barcoded 5' primer and a J-beta primer mix. TCRdb analysed the 5' RACE reads with MiXCR anew, one entry per CDR3 protein. The sample includes approximately 810,000 distinct CDR3 sequences, roughly 34% seen only once; the top ten take roughly 13%. A remark on this clonotype: The antigen remains unidentified.

The sample taken for sequencing was blood. This TCR was sampled from a man younger than 30 in good health. The chain couples TRBV28 to TRBJ2-5, with a tentative D call TRBD1 (6 bases). CDR3 sequence reads: CASRDTQLGTQYF. CDR3 sequence (DNA): TGTGCCAGTAGGGACACCCAGTTGGGGACCCAGTACTTC. Using reference TRBV28 and TRBJ2-5 for the parts outside the CDR3, the full variable domain is DVKVTQSSRYLVKRTGEKVFLECVQDMDHENMFWYRQDPGLGLRLIYFSYDVKMKEKGDIPEGYSVSREKKERFSLILESASTNQTSMYLCASRDTQLGTQYFGPGTRLLVL.